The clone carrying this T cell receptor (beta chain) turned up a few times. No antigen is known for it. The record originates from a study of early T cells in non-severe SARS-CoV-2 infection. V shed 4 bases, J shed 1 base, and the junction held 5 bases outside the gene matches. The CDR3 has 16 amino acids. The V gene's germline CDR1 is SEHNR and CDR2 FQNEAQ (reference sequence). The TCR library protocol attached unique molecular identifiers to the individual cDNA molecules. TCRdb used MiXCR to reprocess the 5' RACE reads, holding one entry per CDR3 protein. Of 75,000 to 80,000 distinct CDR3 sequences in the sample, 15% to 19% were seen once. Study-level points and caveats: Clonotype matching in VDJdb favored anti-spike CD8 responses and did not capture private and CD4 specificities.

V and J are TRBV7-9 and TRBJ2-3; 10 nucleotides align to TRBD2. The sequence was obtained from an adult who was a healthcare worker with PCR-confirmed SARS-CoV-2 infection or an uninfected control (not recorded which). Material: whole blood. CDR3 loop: CASSSGLAPRTDTQYF. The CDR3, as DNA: TGTGCCAGCAGCTCGGGACTAGCGCCGCGCACAGATACGCAGTATTTT. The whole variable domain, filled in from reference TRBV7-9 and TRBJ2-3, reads DTGVSQNPRHKITKRGQNVTFRCDPISEHNRLYWYRQTLGQGPEFLTYFQNEAQLEKSRLLSDRFSAERPKGSFSTLEIQRTEQGDSAMYLCASSSGLAPRTDTQYFGPGTRLTVL.